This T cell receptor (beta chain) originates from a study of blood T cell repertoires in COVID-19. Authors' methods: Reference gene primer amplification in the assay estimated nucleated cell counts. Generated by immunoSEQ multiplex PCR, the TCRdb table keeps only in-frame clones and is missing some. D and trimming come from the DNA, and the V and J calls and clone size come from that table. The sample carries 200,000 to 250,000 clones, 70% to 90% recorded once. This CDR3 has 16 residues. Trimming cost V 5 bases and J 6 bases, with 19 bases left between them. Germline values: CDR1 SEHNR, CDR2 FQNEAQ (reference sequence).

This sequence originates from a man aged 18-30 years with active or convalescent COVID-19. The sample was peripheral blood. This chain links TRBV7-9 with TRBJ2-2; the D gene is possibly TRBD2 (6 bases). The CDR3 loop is CASSRSGLPRAGELFF. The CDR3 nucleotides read TGTGCCAGCAGCCGTAGCGGCCTCCCTCGGGCCGGGGAGCTGTTTTTT.